This T cell receptor beta chain was captured in a study of T cell responses to AZD1222 COVID-19 vaccine (TCRdb year 2021). For the study in its entirety: AZD1222 recipients whose second dose came at about 4 weeks and those whose second dose came at about 12 weeks were combined into one group, since spike-specific TCR depth and breadth did not differ between the two schedules. TCR sequencing covered 230 or so trial participants: 200 to 210 given two doses of AZD1222 and 26 given two doses of MenACWY control vaccine. Trial participants were enrolled by age into 18-55, 56-69 and 70-plus year subgroups, with about 150, 28 and 57 TCR-sequenced participants respectively. Overall study results and their limits: Spike-specific TCR breadth and depth rose significantly after two AZD1222 doses compared with day 0 and with MenACWY recipients. The 56-69-year group was small, and its depth increase did not reach significance, likely because of low power. Most participants were white British and females outnumbered males, and the authors suggested that clonal diversity may have been underestimated. Conclusions about previously exposed vaccinees are limited because only 5 or 6 AZD1222 recipients were SARS-CoV-2 seropositive at baseline. Reportedly, close to half of the unique spike-specific TCRs recognized epitopes lying outside the regions that are mutated in the B.1.351 and B.1.1.7 variants. CD4 TCRs associated with the vaccine covered the entire spike protein, and the dominant responses were in regions 160-218 and 743-854. Because no samples from the day 14 peak response were available, repertoires could be characterized only after the peak T cell response.

The CDR3 regions of human TCRbeta chains were analyzed by immunosequencing. The authors' analysis ran thus. TCRs in the repertoires were matched against a reference library of SARS-CoV-2-specific TCRs that had been generated with the MIRA antigen-specificity platform. Breadth meant the fraction of unique TCRs that were SARS-CoV-2-associated, whereas depth meant the fraction of total T cells that were SARS-CoV-2-associated. Using the MIRA data, every spike-specific TCR was mapped to the spike region that the TCR reacted to and assigned to either a CD4 or a CD8 class. Log10-transformed breadth and depth values were compared by one-way ANOVA with Sidak's multiple comparisons tests. Sourced from immuneACCESS, this table was stored by TCRdb with only in-frame sequences that have V and J called. A share of the clones is absent; for the studies checked, an unresolved V gene accounts for under half, and the remainder has no known explanation. For V, J and clone size, that table is used; D and trimming come from the DNA. Here the sample has about 150,000 clones; roughly 92% occur a single time. The ten biggest clones cover 0.95% to 1.5% of the sample.

Comments on this clone: The antigen it recognizes is unknown. No per-base quality is available; no much larger clone lies one base away.

The germline V and J ends show losses of 6 bases and 7 bases respectively, and no gene match explains 3 bases of the junction. CDR1 is given as SGHDN and CDR2 as FVKESK, both from the germline V gene. Measured from the cysteine to the phenylalanine, the CDR3 is 14 residues long. The retained sequence is limited to the CDR3, 42 bases, with the frame set at the first base. The sample's time point label is to be understood as: baseline before first vaccination. Vaccinee samples came from UK trials COV001 and COV002, including a single-blind randomized controlled phase 2/3 trial of AZD1222 (ChAdOx1 nCoV-19) in healthy adults. For TCRbeta chain sequencing, PBMC samples were collected from trial participants at day 0 and at day 28 after the second dose.

The source material was peripheral blood, sampled on day 0 of AZD1222 vaccination. The chain uses TRBV14 and TRBJ2-1, and TRBD2 matches 13 of the central bases. The source is an adult in good health. CDR3 protein: CASRRLAGGNEQFF. At the DNA level, the sequence is TGTGCCAGCAGACGACTAGCGGGAGGTAATGAGCAGTTCTTC. With the portions outside the CDR3 filled from the reference TRBV14 and TRBJ2-1 genes, the complete variable region becomes EAGVTQFPSHSVIEKGQTVTLRCDPISGHDNLYWYRRVMGKEIKFLLHFVKESKQDESGMPNNRFLAERTGGTYSTLKVQPAELEDSGVYFCASRRLAGGNEQFFGPGTRLTVL.